These 27 T cell receptor beta chains share one sample of origin, sequenced in a study of cytomegalovirus exposure and HLA in healthy donors (dated by TCRdb to about 2017). The library was prepared using the immunoSEQ multiplex PCR assay. TCRdb mirrors the immuneACCESS table, restricted to in-frame sequences. Some clones are absent from its copies; in checked studies, under half trace to an unresolved V gene, and the reason for the others is unknown. This sample lists 250,000 to 400,000 clones; roughly 86% were detected once. The ten largest account for 0.9% to 1% of the sample. Sequencing input: PBMCs. These receptors all stem from a young man in good health and CMV-seronegative.

V usage is TRBV27 and J usage is TRBJ2-5; D uncertain. The germline CDR1 and CDR2 sequences are MNHEY and SMNVEV (reference sequence). The V and J ends lost 3 bases and 9 bases respectively, with 14 bases between them. CDR3 length: 13 residues. The CDR3 loop reads CASSLGAATPQYF. CDR3 in DNA: TGTGCCAGCAGTTTGGGCGCCGCGACACCCCAGTACTTC.

V and J are TRBV12-5 and TRBJ1-3; TRBD1 matches 7 bases. The CDR3 contains 15 residues. Germline lookup yields CDR1 LGHNT and CDR2 FRNRAP. Losses at the gene ends were 3 bases for V and 0 bases for J; bases not matched to a gene: 2. CDR3 bases: TGTGCTAGTGGTTTACAGGGGTCCTCTGGAAACACCATATATTTT. Encoded protein: CASGLQGSSGNTIYF.

The chain combines TRBV27 with TRBJ2-7; 9 bases match TRBD2. V was clipped by 3 bases and J by 4 bases; unmatched bases: 1. This CDR3 spans 13 amino acids. Germline V gene lookup returns CDR1 MNHEY and CDR2 SMNVEV (reference sequence). CDR3 loop: CASSLTSGYEQYF. The CDR3, as DNA: TGTGCCAGCAGTTTGACTAGCGGTTACGAGCAGTACTTC.

This chain uses TRBV2 with TRBJ1-3, with D possibly TRBD1 on 5 matching bases. In germline, CDR1 is SNHLY, CDR2 FYNNEI. Trimming stripped 4 bases from V and 4 bases from J, with 11 bases between. The length of the CDR3 is 14 residues. This CDR3 reads CASSVRGSGNTIYF. The CDR3 DNA reads as TGTGCCAGCAGTGTAAGGGGTTCCGGAAACACCATATATTTT.

The rearrangement uses TRBV27 and TRBJ1-6; no clear D gene. Trimming cost V 5 bases and J 0 bases, with 8 bases left between them. Germline V gives CDR1 MNHEY, CDR2 SMNVEV (reference sequence). The CDR3 runs to 15 residues. The CDR3 DNA reads TGTGCCAGCAGTCCACCCTACTCCTATAATTCACCCCTCCACTTT. Translated, it gives CASSPPYSYNSPLHF.

This clone has a single count. This chain uses TRBV4-2 with TRBJ2-1; D possibly corresponds to TRBD1 (6 bases). The V and J ends lost 0 bases and 6 bases respectively, with 15 bases between them. CDR1 is LGHNA, CDR2 YNFKEQ, per germline. This CDR3 has 16 amino acids. The CDR3 sequence is CASSQEWGTYANEQFF. DNA for the CDR3: TGTGCCAGCAGCCAAGAGTGGGGGACATACGCCAATGAGCAGTTCTTC.

CDR3 region: CSVGRDTYGYTF. Written as DNA, the CDR3 is TGCAGCGTCGGCCGGGACACCTATGGCTACACCTTC. The chain combines TRBV29-1 with TRBJ1-2; D is perhaps TRBD1 (6 bases). There are 12 residues in the CDR3. Trimming shortened V by 6 bases and J by 4 bases, and 12 bases separated the two germline ends. Per germline, CDR1 SQVTM and CDR2 ANQGSEA.

The J gene is TRBJ1-5, the V gene TRBV7-8; 7 positions match TRBD1. The CDR3 sequence is 15 residues long. V lost 1 base to trimming and J lost 7 bases; unmatched junction nucleotides: 7. Per the germline V gene, CDR1 is SGHVS and CDR2 is FQNEAQ. CDR3 sequence reads: CASSLDRRGVQPQHF. In DNA form, the CDR3 reads TGTGCCAGCAGCTTAGATCGCAGGGGGGTCCAGCCCCAGCATTTT.

The V and J genes are TRBV11-2 and TRBJ2-7; D possibly corresponds to TRBD1 (6 bases). Trimming took 6 bases from V and 0 from J, leaving 12 bases between them. Germline lookup yields CDR1 SGHAT and CDR2 FQNNGV. The length of the CDR3 is 14 residues. CDR3 loop: CASRSLQGSYEQYF. The CDR3, as DNA: TGTGCCAGCAGGTCGCTACAGGGCTCCTACGAGCAGTACTTC.

This clone has a single count. The gene calls are TRBV5-8 and TRBJ2-5; the D gene is possibly TRBD2 (6 bases). CDR1 is SGHTS, CDR2 YDEGEE, per germline. CDR3 length: 16 residues. V gave up 0 bases and J gave up 5 bases, with 17 bases separating them. CDR3 residues: CASSLGVADEGETQYF. CDR3 in DNA: TGTGCCAGCAGCTTGGGGGTAGCGGACGAAGGGGAGACCCAGTACTTC.

The chain carries TRBV30 and TRBJ1-1; maybe TRBD1 (6 bases). CDR1 and CDR2 from the germline V gene are GTSNPN and SVGIG (reference sequence). V was trimmed by 3 bases and J by 1 base, leaving 9 bases between them. The CDR3 sequence is 13 residues long. The CDR3 here is CAWSQQGNTEAFF. In DNA, the CDR3 is TGTGCCTGGAGCCAACAGGGGAACACTGAAGCTTTCTTT.

The V and J genes are TRBV5-6 and TRBJ1-6; D ambiguous. Deletions cut 2 bases from V and 7 bases from J, with 4 bases between. Germline V lookup: CDR1 SGHDT, CDR2 YYEEEE. This CDR3 region has 12 residues. CDR3 DNA: TGTGCCAGCAGCTTTATAAATTCACCCCTCCACTTT. Translating gives CASSFINSPLHF. The variable domain in full, with the rest retrieved from reference TRBV5-6 and TRBJ1-6, is DAGVTQSPTHLIKTRGQQVTLRCSPKSGHDTVSWYQQALGQGPQFIFQYYEEEERQRGNFPDRFSGHQFPNYSSELNVNALLLGDSALYLCASSFINSPLHFGNGTRLTVT.

This sequence joins TRBV12-5 and TRBJ1-5; 7 bases are shared with TRBD1. J lost 6 bases, V lost 6 bases, and 11 bases had no gene match. Germline CDR1 LGHNT, CDR2 FRNRAP. The CDR3 has 15 residues. The chain's CDR3 is CASGPVGGAAQPQHF. The CDR3 coding sequence is TGTGCTAGTGGCCCGGTAGGGGGCGCGGCTCAGCCCCAGCATTTT.

The chain has TRBV5-5 and TRBJ2-5; 7 bases line up with TRBD1. The CDR3 has 14 residues. The germline gives CDR1 SGHKS, CDR2 YYEKEE (reference sequence). The trim removed 0 bases at V and 5 bases at J, leaving 4 bases unmatched. The CDR3 protein is CASSLEGRGETQYF. The CDR3 nucleotides are TGTGCCAGCAGCTTGGAGGGCAGGGGGGAGACCCAGTACTTC.

The genes are TRBV7-9 and TRBJ2-7; D not resolved. Germline V gene sequence: CDR1 SEHNR, CDR2 FQNEAQ (reference sequence). The CDR3 totals 16 residues. V shed 6 bases and J shed 6 bases, with 24 bases lying between them. The CDR3, as DNA: TGTGCCAGCAGTAAGTGGGCCAGTTCCTCCTCCGCCGAGCAGTACTTC. This sequence encodes CASSKWASSSSAEQYF.

About this clone itself: Other nucleotide sequences from this sample produce the same CDR3. The V call is TRBV5-8, the J call TRBJ2-7; 7 bases align to TRBD1. From germline, CDR1 is SGHTS and CDR2 YDEGEE. This CDR3 is 14 amino acids long. V gave up 0 bases and J gave up 1 base; unmatched junction bases: 1. The CDR3 coding sequence is TGTGCCAGCAGCTTGGGGGACAGTTCCTACGAGCAGTACTTC. Translation gives CASSLGDSSYEQYF.

This clone was found once. The genes are TRBV6-6 and TRBJ2-5, with D perhaps TRBD2 (5 bases). V lost 7 bases and J lost 5, with 8 bases in between. The CDR3 length is 11 residues. From germline, CDR1 is MNHNY and CDR2 SVGAGI (reference sequence). This chain's CDR3 is CASTGSETQYF. The CDR3 DNA follows: TGTGCCAGCACGGGGAGTGAGACCCAGTACTTC.

CDR3 sequence reads: CASSEQGFNEQFF. The CDR3, as DNA: TGCGCCAGCAGCGAACAGGGGTTCAATGAGCAGTTCTTC. The chain has TRBV5-1 and TRBJ2-1; TRBD1 aligns across 7 bases. Unmatched junction bases numbered 4, after V lost 4 bases and J lost 6 bases. Germline-derived CDR1 and CDR2 are SGHRS and YFSETQ. CDR3 length equals 13 residues.

The chain uses TRBV5-1 and TRBJ1-2; 8 positions match TRBD1. This CDR3 region has 17 residues. CDR1 is SGHRS and CDR2 is YFSETQ in the germline V gene. The ends lost 4 bases at V and 1 base at J; junction bases unmatched: 12. CDR3 in amino acids: CASSRQGQGLINYGYTF. CDR3 coding DNA: TGCGCCAGCAGCCGTCAAGGACAGGGACTGATTAACTATGGCTACACCTTC. Full variable domain (remainder filled in from reference TRBV5-1 and TRBJ1-2): KAGVTQTPRYLIKTRGQQVTLSCSPISGHRSVSWYQQTPGQGLQFLFEYFSETQRNKGNFPGRFSGRQFSNSRSEMNVSTLELGDSALYLCASSRQGQGLINYGYTFGSGTRLTVV.

The rearrangement uses TRBV30 and TRBJ1-5; D might be TRBD1 (5 bases). The CDR3 is made up of 14 amino acids. V was clipped by 2 bases and J by 3 bases, with 11 bases between them. Germline-derived CDR1 and CDR2 are GTSNPN and SVGIG (reference sequence). The CDR3 sequence: CAWSTQELNQPQHF. The CDR3, as DNA: TGTGCCTGGAGTACACAGGAGCTCAATCAGCCCCAGCATTTT.

In its sample, this clone was seen once. The CDR3: CASSATSGGLDEQFF. CDR3 nucleotide sequence: TGTGCCAGCAGTGCGACTAGCGGGGGGCTGGATGAGCAGTTCTTC. The rearrangement uses TRBV6-4 and TRBJ2-1; 13 positions match TRBD2. Trimming at V came to 4 bases and at J to 8 bases, leaving 5 bases not matched to a gene. The CDR3 loop spans 15 amino acids. Germline V gives CDR1 MRHNA, CDR2 SNTAGT.

J is TRBJ2-5 and V is TRBV18, with D possibly TRBD2 on 5 matching bases. Germline V CDR1 and CDR2: KGHSH, LQKENI. The ends were cut back, 3 bases at V and 6 bases at J, with 11 bases in the middle. The CDR3 runs 13 residues. The CDR3 reads CASSPAGAQTQYF. The CDR3 DNA sequence: TGTGCCAGCTCACCGGCGGGCGCCCAGACCCAGTACTTC.

The chain is built from TRBV19 and TRBJ1-1, with 7 bases matching TRBD1. This CDR3 contains 14 residues. Germline CDR1 reads LNHDA; CDR2 reads SQIVND (reference sequence). J was trimmed by 1 base and V by 6 bases; bases with no gene match: 5. The DNA for the CDR3 is TGTGCCAGTAGGCGACAGGGCTCGAACACTGAAGCTTTCTTT. This sequence encodes CASRRQGSNTEAFF.

J is TRBJ2-7 and V is TRBV7-8; TRBD1 aligns across 9 bases. This CDR3 region has 13 residues. Per germline, CDR1 SGHVS and CDR2 FQNEAQ. V lost 3 bases, J lost 4 bases, and 1 base stayed unmatched. This CDR3 is CASSLDRGYEQYF. The CDR3 DNA sequence: TGTGCCAGCAGCTTGGACAGGGGTTACGAGCAGTACTTC.

This clone has a single count. V usage is TRBV9 and J usage is TRBJ2-1; 9 bases match TRBD2. V gave up 0 bases and J gave up 4 bases; unmatched junction bases: 2. The CDR3 extends over 15 amino acids. Germline V gene sequence: CDR1 SGDLS, CDR2 YYNGEE. CDR3 protein: CASSVGGGEYNEQFF. The CDR3, as DNA: TGTGCCAGCAGCGTAGGCGGGGGGGAATACAATGAGCAGTTCTTC.

This CDR3 reads CASSRQGAGNTIYF. The CDR3 region has the DNA TGTGCCAGCAGCCGTCAGGGGGCTGGAAACACCATATATTTT. The chain carries TRBV5-4 and TRBJ1-3, with 7 bases lining up with TRBD1. The junction had 3 bases not matched to a gene; V was cut back by 4 bases and J by 2 bases. The CDR3 length is 14 residues. Germline CDR1 and CDR2: SGHNT and YYREEE (reference sequence).

This clone was seen a few times. This rearrangement joins TRBV4-2 to TRBJ2-5; 9 nucleotides agree with TRBD2. CDR1 LGHNA and CDR2 YNFKEQ come from the germline V gene. V lost 4 bases, J lost 4 bases, and 10 bases stayed unmatched. The CDR3 extends over 16 amino acids. CDR3 DNA sequence: TGTGCCAGCAGCCCTATTGGGACTAGCATGTTAGAGACCCAGTACTTC. Translation: CASSPIGTSMLETQYF.